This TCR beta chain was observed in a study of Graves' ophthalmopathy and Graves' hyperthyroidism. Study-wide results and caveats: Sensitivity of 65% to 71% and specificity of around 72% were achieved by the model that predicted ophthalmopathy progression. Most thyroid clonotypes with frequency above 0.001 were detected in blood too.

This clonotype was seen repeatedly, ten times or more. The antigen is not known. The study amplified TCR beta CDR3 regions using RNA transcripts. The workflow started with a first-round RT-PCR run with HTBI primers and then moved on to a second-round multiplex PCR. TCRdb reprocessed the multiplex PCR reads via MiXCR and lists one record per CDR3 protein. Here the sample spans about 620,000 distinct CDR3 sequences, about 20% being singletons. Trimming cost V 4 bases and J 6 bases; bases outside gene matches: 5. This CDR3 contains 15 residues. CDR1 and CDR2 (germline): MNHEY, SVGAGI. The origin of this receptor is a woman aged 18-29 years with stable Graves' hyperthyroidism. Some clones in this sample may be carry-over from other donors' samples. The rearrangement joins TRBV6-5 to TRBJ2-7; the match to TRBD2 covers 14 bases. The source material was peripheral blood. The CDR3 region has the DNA TGTGCCAGCAGTTTTGAGACTAGCGGGAGGGGCGAGCAGTACTTC. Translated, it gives CASSFETSGRGEQYF.